This TCR beta chain was documented in a study of spatial heterogeneity in lung cancer. All TCR cDNA molecules were individually tagged with a unique molecular identifier. One entry per CDR3 protein results from TCRdb running MiXCR on the 5' RACE reads. Found here are fewer than 15,000 distinct CDR3 sequences, about 5% of them singletons; the top ten hold around 10%. CDR3 length: 16 residues. Per the germline V gene, CDR1 is SEHNR and CDR2 is FQNEAQ (reference sequence). The germline V and J ends were trimmed by 3 bases and 7 bases, with 21 bases remaining between them. Time point in this sample: sample taken at primary tumor resection. The sequenced material consisted of unsorted whole RNA from tumor, nontumor lung or frozen PBMC. This clonotype was seen ten or more times. Its antigen is unidentified. Findings and caveats of the study: Within tumors, counts of expanded alpha and beta TCRs tracked tumor mutation counts.

The chain is built from TRBV7-9 and TRBJ1-2, with D possibly TRBD1 on 5 matching bases. This receptor was taken from a female donor with early-stage non-small cell lung cancer. The specimen was lung tumor tissue, collected at surgery. As DNA, the CDR3 is TGTGCCAGCAGCTTTGGGGACGCGGCCCTCGGGGCTGGCTACACCTTC. Protein: CASSFGDAALGAGYTF.